Listed below are T cell receptor beta chains from one sample, sequenced in a study of OX40 agonist ivuxolimab in advanced cancers. The table came from immunoSEQ multiplex PCR; TCRdb's copy has only in-frame clones and leaves some out. The sample consists of tens of thousands of clones, about 86% of them appearing once. The input for sequencing was CD4+ or CD8+ T cells sorted from blood, taken in a trial of the OX40 agonist ivuxolimab. The origin of the receptors is an adult with an advanced solid tumor such as melanoma, head and neck, liver or kidney cancer. Both conserved end residues are part of each CDR3. Each record gives: CDR3 protein, CDR3 DNA, J gene, V gene, D gene, clone size. A D gene is named only where the DNA matches it firmly. Clone size is stated in some rows and not others, as once, few, many or a class when expanded.

CDR3 protein: CASSMGTSYEQYF
CDR3 DNA: TGTGCCAGTAGTATGGGGACCTCCTACGAGCAGTACTTC
J gene: TRBJ2-7
V gene: TRBV19
D gene: NA
clone size: once

CDR3 protein: CASRNREPSLKETQYF
CDR3 DNA: TGTGCCAGCAGGAACCGCGAACCATCCTTAAAAGAGACCCAGTACTTC
J gene: TRBJ2-5
V gene: TRBV21-1
D gene: NA
clone size: NA

CDR3 protein: CASSPASGGYLTDTQYF
CDR3 DNA: TGTGCCAGCAGCCCCGCTAGCGGGGGGTACCTCACAGATACGCAGTATTTT
J gene: TRBJ2-3
V gene: TRBV4-2
D gene: TRBD2
clone size: NA

CDR3 protein: CASSSGTGGETQYF
CDR3 DNA: TGTGCCAGCAGTTCCGGGACAGGGGGAGAGACCCAGTACTTC
J gene: TRBJ2-5
V gene: TRBV6-5
D gene: TRBD1
clone size: NA

CDR3 protein: CASTNSGGAWETQYF
CDR3 DNA: TGTGCCAGCACCAATAGCGGGGGGGCCTGGGAGACCCAGTACTTC
J gene: TRBJ2-5
V gene: TRBV7-2
D gene: TRBD2
clone size: NA

CDR3 protein: CASSLGVKGHEQYF
CDR3 DNA: TGTGCCAGCAGCTTAGGGGTTAAGGGCCACGAGCAGTACTTC
J gene: TRBJ2-7
V gene: TRBV7-9
D gene: NA
clone size: NA

CDR3 protein: CASSSPSGVDTGELFF
CDR3 DNA: TGTGCCAGCAGCTCCCCTAGCGGGGTCGACACCGGGGAGCTGTTTTTT
J gene: TRBJ2-2
V gene: TRBV9
D gene: TRBD2
clone size: NA

CDR3 protein: CASSQPPGGAFF
CDR3 DNA: TGCGCCAGCAGCCAACCCCCCGGAGGGGCTTTCTTT
J gene: TRBJ1-1
V gene: TRBV4-3
D gene: NA
clone size: once

CDR3 protein: CASSQASSPGYGYTF
CDR3 DNA: TGTGCCAGCAGCCAAGCCTCGTCTCCTGGGTATGGCTACACCTTC
J gene: TRBJ1-2
V gene: TRBV6-1
D gene: NA
clone size: NA

CDR3 protein: CASSMDRGSVRYTEAFF
CDR3 DNA: TGTGCCAGTAGTATGGACAGGGGAAGTGTGAGGTACACTGAAGCTTTCTTT
J gene: TRBJ1-1
V gene: TRBV19
D gene: TRBD1
clone size: NA

CDR3 protein: CASSEPELGLQETQYF
CDR3 DNA: TGTGCCAGCAGTGAGCCGGAACTAGGGCTCCAAGAGACCCAGTACTTC
J gene: TRBJ2-5
V gene: TRBV6-1
D gene: NA
clone size: NA